The TCR beta chain described here comes from a study of T cells in narcolepsy. At the level of the study: Healthy controls were enrolled alongside patients with narcolepsy type 1 or type 2. Overall study results and limits: Autoreactive clonotypes reportedly recurred in blood of same and different patients, not controls.

Trimming cost V 3 bases and J 1 base; bases outside gene matches: 1. This CDR3 has 14 residues. Germline CDR1 and CDR2: LNHNV and YYDKDF (reference sequence). Sequencing used immunoSEQ multiplex PCR; TCRdb keeps in-frame clones, though not all of them. The table records 27,000 or so clones, about nine tenths of them present only once. On this clone itself: As yet, its antigen is unknown.

The TCR originated in a human donor with narcolepsy. J is TRBJ2-5 and V is TRBV15, with 8 positions matching TRBD1. The sequencing sample was made of CD45RA- memory CD4+ T cells from PBMCs. The DNA for the CDR3 is TGTGCCACCAGCAGGGACAGGGCCCAAGAGACCCAGTACTTC. This gives the protein CATSRDRAQETQYF.